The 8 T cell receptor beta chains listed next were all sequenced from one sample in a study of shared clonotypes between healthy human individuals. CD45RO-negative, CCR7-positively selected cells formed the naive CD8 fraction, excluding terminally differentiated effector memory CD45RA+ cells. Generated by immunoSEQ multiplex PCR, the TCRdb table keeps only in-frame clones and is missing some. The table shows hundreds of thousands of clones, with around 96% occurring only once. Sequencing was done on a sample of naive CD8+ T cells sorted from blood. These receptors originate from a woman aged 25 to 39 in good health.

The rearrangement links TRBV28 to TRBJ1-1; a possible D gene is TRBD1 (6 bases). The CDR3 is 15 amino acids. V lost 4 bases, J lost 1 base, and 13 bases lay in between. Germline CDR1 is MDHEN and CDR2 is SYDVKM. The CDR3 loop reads CASSYLSTGNTEAFF. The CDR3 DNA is TGTGCCAGCAGTTACCTCTCGACAGGGAACACTGAAGCTTTCTTT.

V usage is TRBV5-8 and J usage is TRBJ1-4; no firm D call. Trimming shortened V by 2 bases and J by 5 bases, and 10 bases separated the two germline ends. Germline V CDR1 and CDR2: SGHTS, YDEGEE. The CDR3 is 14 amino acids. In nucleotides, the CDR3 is TGTGCCAGCAGCTTCGGAGACGTGAATGAAAAACTGTTTTTT. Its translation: CASSFGDVNEKLFF.

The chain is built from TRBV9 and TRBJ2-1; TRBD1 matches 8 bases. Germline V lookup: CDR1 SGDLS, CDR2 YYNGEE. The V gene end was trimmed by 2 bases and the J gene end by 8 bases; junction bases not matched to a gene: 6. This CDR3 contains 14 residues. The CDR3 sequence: CASSVGTGAYEQFF. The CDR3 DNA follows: TGTGCCAGCAGCGTTGGGACAGGTGCTTATGAGCAGTTCTTC.

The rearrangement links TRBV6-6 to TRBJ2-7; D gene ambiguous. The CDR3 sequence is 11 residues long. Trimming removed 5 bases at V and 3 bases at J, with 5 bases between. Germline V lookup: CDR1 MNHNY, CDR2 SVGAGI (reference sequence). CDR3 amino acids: CASSHNYEQYF. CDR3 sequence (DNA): TGTGCCAGCAGTCACAACTACGAGCAGTACTTC.

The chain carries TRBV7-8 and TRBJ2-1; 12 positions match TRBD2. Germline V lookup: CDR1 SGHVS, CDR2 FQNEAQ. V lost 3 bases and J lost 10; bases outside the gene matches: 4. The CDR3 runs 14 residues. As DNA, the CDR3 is TGTGCCAGCAGCTTCGGGACTAGCGGGCAGGAGCAGTTCTTC. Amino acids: CASSFGTSGQEQFF.

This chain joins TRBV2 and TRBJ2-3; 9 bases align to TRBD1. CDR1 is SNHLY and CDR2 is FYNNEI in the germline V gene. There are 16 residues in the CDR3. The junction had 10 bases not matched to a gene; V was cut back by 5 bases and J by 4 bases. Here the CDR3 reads CASSPWTGDSSDTQYF. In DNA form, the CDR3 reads TGTGCCAGCAGTCCGTGGACAGGGGACTCTTCAGATACGCAGTATTTT.

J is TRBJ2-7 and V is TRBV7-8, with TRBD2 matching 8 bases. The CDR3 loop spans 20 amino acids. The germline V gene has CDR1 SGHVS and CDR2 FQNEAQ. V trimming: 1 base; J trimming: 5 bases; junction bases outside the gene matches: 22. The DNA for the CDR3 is TGTGCCAGCAGCTTAGAGTCTGCGGGAGGCAGACCCCGGGGGAACGACGAGCAGTACTTC. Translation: CASSLESAGGRPRGNDEQYF.

The CDR3 reads CASSEDGLAYEQYF. The CDR3 nucleotides are TGTGCCAGCAGTGAAGACGGACTAGCCTACGAGCAGTACTTC. V gene TRBV2 combines with J gene TRBJ2-7, with 7 positions matching TRBD2. The length of the CDR3 is 14 residues. The germline gives CDR1 SNHLY, CDR2 FYNNEI. The junction had 2 bases not matched to a gene; V was cut back by 1 base and J by 2 bases.